These 21 T cell receptor beta chains were all obtained from the same sample, sequenced in a study of cytomegalovirus exposure and HLA in healthy donors. The PCR had 60 Vbeta and 13 Jbeta primers. TCRdb keeps only in-frame clones here, not all; method: immunoSEQ multiplex PCR. This sample contains about 160,000 clones. The sequencing sample was made of PBMCs. Every receptor here comes from a man aged 25-45 years in good health and CMV-seronegative.

V gene TRBV6-5 combines with J gene TRBJ2-3; 7 nucleotides agree with TRBD2. Trimming removed 1 base from V and 0 bases from J; junction bases left unmatched: 4. The germline V gene has CDR1 MNHEY and CDR2 SVGAGI. This CDR3 has 16 amino acids. The CDR3 spells CASSYYAGASTDTQYF. The CDR3 nucleotides read TGTGCCAGCAGTTACTACGCGGGAGCTAGCACAGATACGCAGTATTTT.

The chain combines TRBV10-2 with TRBJ1-2; D is unclear. Germline V lookup: CDR1 WSHSY, CDR2 SAAADI. The V gene lost 0 bases and the J gene lost 8 bases, with 13 bases spanning the gap. This CDR3 has 14 residues. CDR3 region: CASSESETQYGYTF. The DNA of the CDR3 is TGCGCCAGCAGTGAGTCGGAGACCCAGTACGGCTACACCTTC.

The rearrangement joins TRBV5-1 to TRBJ2-7; 11 bases are shared with TRBD2. V was clipped by 6 bases and J by 2 bases; unmatched bases: 7. This CDR3 region has 15 residues. Germline assignment: CDR1 SGHRS and CDR2 YFSETQ. CDR3 protein: CASTQLTSGAYEQYF. In nucleotides, the CDR3 is TGCGCCAGCACCCAATTGACTAGCGGGGCCTACGAGCAGTACTTC.

The chain couples TRBV29-1 to TRBJ2-2; D is possibly TRBD2 (6 bases). Germline CDR1 and CDR2: SQVTM and ANQGSEA. The length of the CDR3 is 13 residues. The ends were cut back, 7 bases at V and 0 bases at J, with 9 bases in the middle. The CDR3 is CSGGAPNTGELFF. CDR3 DNA: TGCAGCGGCGGGGCGCCGAACACCGGGGAGCTGTTTTTT.

J is TRBJ1-2 and V is TRBV7-9, with 7 bases matching TRBD1. The length of the CDR3 is 13 residues. V shed 5 bases, J shed 4 bases, and the junction held 4 bases outside the gene matches. Germline lookup yields CDR1 SEHNR and CDR2 FQNEAQ (reference sequence). DNA of the CDR3: TGTGCCAGCAGCCCCCGACAGGGCTATGGCTACACCTTC. Translating gives CASSPRQGYGYTF.

J is TRBJ1-1 and V is TRBV2, with D tentatively TRBD1 (6 bases). With 8 bases removed from V and 3 bases from J, the gap between germline ends came to 10 bases. Germline V gene sequence: CDR1 SNHLY, CDR2 FYNNEI. CDR3 length equals 12 residues. CDR3 DNA: TGTGCCAGCCAGAGGGGGTACACTGAAGCTTTCTTT. Protein sequence: CASQRGYTEAFF.

The chain recombines TRBV6-1 with TRBJ2-1; 7 bases agree with TRBD2. Per germline, CDR1 MNHNS and CDR2 SASEGT. J lost 1 base, V lost 0 bases, and 0 bases had no gene match. This CDR3 has 15 residues. DNA of the CDR3: TGTGCCAGCAGTGAAGCTAGCGGGTCCTACAATGAGCAGTTCTTC. This encodes CASSEASGSYNEQFF.

The chain uses TRBV30 and TRBJ2-1; D might be TRBD2 (6 bases). V lost 2 bases and J 7 bases, leaving 9 bases between the germline ends. This CDR3 has 12 residues. Germline assignment: CDR1 GTSNPN and CDR2 SVGIG (reference sequence). The DNA of the CDR3 is TGTGCCTGGAGTTACGGGGGAAATGAGCAGTTCTTC. Encoded protein: CAWSYGGNEQFF.

This sequence joins TRBV2 and TRBJ2-3; 8 bases map to TRBD2. The CDR3 spans 14 residues. Germline V gene sequence: CDR1 SNHLY, CDR2 FYNNEI. V was pared by 8 bases and J by 4 bases, with 8 bases of the junction left unmatched. CDR3 amino acids: CASVSSGSADTQYF. In nucleotides, the CDR3 is TGTGCCAGCGTCTCCAGCGGGAGTGCAGATACGCAGTATTTT.

Of note for this clone: The same CDR3 can be traced to other DNA sequences in this sample. The chain carries TRBV7-3 and TRBJ2-2; TRBD2 agrees at 9 bases. J lost 5 bases, V lost 2 bases, and 3 bases had no gene match. CDR1 is SGHTA and CDR2 is FQGTGA in the germline V gene. The CDR3 spans 15 residues. The CDR3 spells CASSLGLAGTGELFF. CDR3 in DNA: TGTGCCAGCAGCTTAGGCCTAGCGGGGACCGGGGAGCTGTTTTTT.

The chain has TRBV2 and TRBJ2-3; possible D gene TRBD2, 5 bases. CDR1 and CDR2 (germline): SNHLY, FYNNEI. Trimming took 10 bases from V and 2 from J, leaving 13 bases between them. The CDR3 is 13 residues long. The CDR3 is CATRKADTDTQYF. CDR3 DNA: TGTGCCACCCGAAAAGCGGACACAGATACGCAGTATTTT.

The gene calls are TRBV2 and TRBJ1-3; tentatively, D is TRBD1 (6 bases). The CDR3 consists of 16 residues. Per germline, CDR1 SNHLY and CDR2 FYNNEI. Deletions cut 4 bases from V and 0 bases from J, with 13 bases between. Here the CDR3 reads CASSGGGGRSGNTIYF. CDR3 DNA sequence: TGTGCCAGCAGTGGAGGGGGGGGGCGCTCTGGAAACACCATATATTTT. The complete variable domain, with remaining parts taken from reference TRBV2 and TRBJ1-3, reads EPEVTQTPSHQVTQMGQEVILRCVPISNHLYFYWYRQILGQKVEFLVSFYNNEISEKSEIFDDQFSVERPDGSNFTLKIRSTKLEDSAMYFCASSGGGGRSGNTIYFGEGSWLTVV.

V usage is TRBV7-6 and J usage is TRBJ2-7; the D gene is possibly TRBD2 (5 bases). Per germline, CDR1 SGHVS and CDR2 FNYEAQ. This CDR3 is 16 amino acids long. V was trimmed by 5 bases and J by 3 bases, leaving 20 bases between them. The CDR3 DNA follows: TGTGCCAGCAGCCCCCGTCGTAGCGACCTTTTCTACGAGCAGTACTTC. This codes for CASSPRRSDLFYEQYF.

Details on this clone: The junction shows a germline mismatch at one end, possibly a read error. The sample holds other DNA sequences that translate to the same CDR3. This chain connects TRBV7-6 to TRBJ2-1; 8 nucleotides match TRBD2. The CDR3 contains 12 residues. Germline CDR1 reads SGHVS; CDR2 reads FNYEAQ. The CDR3 here is CASSSSGPEQFF. The CDR3 nucleotides read TGCGCCAGCAGCTCTAGCGGGCCTGAGCAGTTCTTC. Full variable domain (missing parts from reference TRBV7-6 and TRBJ2-1): GAGVSQSPRYKVTKRGQDVALRCDPISGHVSLYWYRQALGQGPEFLTYFNYEAQQDKSGLPNDRFSAERPEGSISTLTIQRTEQRDSAMYRCASSSSGPEQFFGPGTRLTVL.

The genes are TRBV27 and TRBJ2-2, with 8 bases identical to TRBD2. Germline CDR1 is MNHEY and CDR2 is SMNVEV (reference sequence). After removal of 3 bases from V and 6 bases from J, the junction contained 3 bases not matched to a gene. The CDR3 loop spans 14 amino acids. CDR3 region: CASSLGTSSGELFF. CDR3 coding DNA: TGTGCCAGCAGTTTGGGGACTAGTTCCGGGGAGCTGTTTTTT.

Regarding this clone: The junction does not match germline at one end; this may be a read error. V and J are TRBV7-3 and TRBJ2-2, with D hard to call. This CDR3 comprises 17 residues. Germline loops: CDR1 SGHTA, CDR2 FQGTGA. The CDR3 DNA reads as TGTGCCAGCAGCCTAACCCCCCCGGTTTTGAGCACCGGGGAGCTGTTTTTT. It encodes CASSLTPPVLSTGELFF.

The rearrangement uses TRBV28 and TRBJ2-7, with D perhaps matching TRBD2 (6 bases). Between the trimmed V and J ends, which lost 4 bases and 3 bases, there was a span of 19 bases. Germline V gene sequence: CDR1 MDHEN, CDR2 SYDVKM. The CDR3 has 16 residues. CDR3 protein: CASSSFVGLWGYEQYF. The DNA for the CDR3 is TGTGCCAGCAGTTCTTTTGTGGGACTTTGGGGCTACGAGCAGTACTTC. The full variable domain, completed using reference TRBV28 and TRBJ2-7, is DVKVTQSSRYLVKRTGEKVFLECVQDMDHENMFWYRQDPGLGLRLIYFSYDVKMKEKGDIPEGYSVSREKKERFSLILESASTNQTSMYLCASSSFVGLWGYEQYFGPGTRLTVT.

This chain joins TRBV6-5 and TRBJ2-7, with 8 bases lining up with TRBD1. The CDR3 consists of 14 residues. CDR1 is MNHEY and CDR2 is SVGAGI in the germline V gene. Unmatched junction bases numbered 9, after V lost 6 bases and J lost 5 bases. The CDR3 loop is CASRRGQGSHEQYF. The CDR3 DNA reads TGTGCCAGCAGAAGAGGACAGGGTAGCCACGAGCAGTACTTC.

The J gene is TRBJ2-3, the V gene TRBV11-3; maybe TRBD1 (6 bases). Germline CDR1 reads SGHNT; CDR2 reads YENEEA. Trimming took off 3 bases at V and 4 bases at J, with 8 bases between the two ends. The CDR3 runs 13 residues. CDR3 protein: CASSLGHSDTQYF. The CDR3 DNA reads as TGTGCCAGCAGCTTGGGACATTCAGATACGCAGTATTTT.

The V gene is TRBV10-2, the J gene TRBJ2-2; D is perhaps TRBD1 (5 bases). The CDR3 covers 12 residues. V dropped 6 bases and J dropped 5 bases, with 7 bases sitting between them. Germline lookup yields CDR1 WSHSY and CDR2 SAAADI. The CDR3 here is CASRPGTGELFF. The CDR3 region has the DNA TGCGCCAGCAGACCAGGGACCGGGGAGCTGTTTTTT.

The chain is built from TRBV10-1 and TRBJ2-1; TRBD2 matches at 7 bases. This CDR3 spans 16 amino acids. With 2 bases clipped from V and 7 bases from J, the junction kept 11 bases outside the gene matches. Germline V CDR1 and CDR2: WNHNN, SYGVQD (reference sequence). CDR3 protein: CASSEQGGMRGNEQFF. In DNA, the CDR3 is TGCGCCAGCAGTGAGCAGGGCGGGATGCGGGGGAATGAGCAGTTCTTC.